This TCR beta chain appears in the sequencing data of a study of identical twins. Points from the study as a whole: Researchers caution that invariant MAIT and iNKT cells could partly confound zero-insertion analyses.

Template switching supplied a universal primer site; unique molecular identifiers were carried on the cDNA. TCRdb redid the calling of the 5' RACE reads with MiXCR, one entry per CDR3 protein. Of more than 400,000 distinct CDR3 sequences listed, roughly 15% are singletons. This clonotype was counted only a few times. The target antigen is unknown. There are 14 residues in the CDR3. Germline V CDR1 and CDR2: WSHSY, SAAADI. The V end was cut by 8 bases, the J end by 2 bases, with 14 bases between. The data also belong to a second study, concerning yellow fever vaccine responses in identical twins.

Sequencing was performed on CD4+ T cells sorted from blood. The chain has TRBV10-2 and TRBJ2-3; D call uncertain. The TCR sequence derives from a young woman in good health. DNA of the CDR3: TGCGCCAGCGGCGCCAGCGAATTCACAGATACGCAGTATTTT. Encoded protein: CASGASEFTDTQYF.